This T cell receptor beta chain is drawn from a study of OX40 agonist ivuxolimab in advanced cancers. Measured with immunoSEQ multiplex PCR; TCRdb has only the in-frame clones, and not every one. The sample comprises about 52,000 clones, around four fifths of which are singletons, and less than 5% rests with the top ten. Unmatched junction bases numbered 5, after V lost 8 bases and J lost 2 bases. This CDR3 comprises 13 residues. The germline gives CDR1 SGHRS, CDR2 YFSETQ. Specimen: CD4+ or CD8+ T cells sorted from blood, collected in a trial of the OX40 agonist ivuxolimab. This TCR came from an adult with an advanced solid tumor such as melanoma, head and neck, liver or kidney cancer. V and J are TRBV5-1 and TRBJ2-3, with TRBD2 matching 7 bases. The CDR3 here is CASMGTTTDTQYF. Here the CDR3 DNA reads TGCGCCAGTATGGGGACTACCACAGATACGCAGTATTTT.